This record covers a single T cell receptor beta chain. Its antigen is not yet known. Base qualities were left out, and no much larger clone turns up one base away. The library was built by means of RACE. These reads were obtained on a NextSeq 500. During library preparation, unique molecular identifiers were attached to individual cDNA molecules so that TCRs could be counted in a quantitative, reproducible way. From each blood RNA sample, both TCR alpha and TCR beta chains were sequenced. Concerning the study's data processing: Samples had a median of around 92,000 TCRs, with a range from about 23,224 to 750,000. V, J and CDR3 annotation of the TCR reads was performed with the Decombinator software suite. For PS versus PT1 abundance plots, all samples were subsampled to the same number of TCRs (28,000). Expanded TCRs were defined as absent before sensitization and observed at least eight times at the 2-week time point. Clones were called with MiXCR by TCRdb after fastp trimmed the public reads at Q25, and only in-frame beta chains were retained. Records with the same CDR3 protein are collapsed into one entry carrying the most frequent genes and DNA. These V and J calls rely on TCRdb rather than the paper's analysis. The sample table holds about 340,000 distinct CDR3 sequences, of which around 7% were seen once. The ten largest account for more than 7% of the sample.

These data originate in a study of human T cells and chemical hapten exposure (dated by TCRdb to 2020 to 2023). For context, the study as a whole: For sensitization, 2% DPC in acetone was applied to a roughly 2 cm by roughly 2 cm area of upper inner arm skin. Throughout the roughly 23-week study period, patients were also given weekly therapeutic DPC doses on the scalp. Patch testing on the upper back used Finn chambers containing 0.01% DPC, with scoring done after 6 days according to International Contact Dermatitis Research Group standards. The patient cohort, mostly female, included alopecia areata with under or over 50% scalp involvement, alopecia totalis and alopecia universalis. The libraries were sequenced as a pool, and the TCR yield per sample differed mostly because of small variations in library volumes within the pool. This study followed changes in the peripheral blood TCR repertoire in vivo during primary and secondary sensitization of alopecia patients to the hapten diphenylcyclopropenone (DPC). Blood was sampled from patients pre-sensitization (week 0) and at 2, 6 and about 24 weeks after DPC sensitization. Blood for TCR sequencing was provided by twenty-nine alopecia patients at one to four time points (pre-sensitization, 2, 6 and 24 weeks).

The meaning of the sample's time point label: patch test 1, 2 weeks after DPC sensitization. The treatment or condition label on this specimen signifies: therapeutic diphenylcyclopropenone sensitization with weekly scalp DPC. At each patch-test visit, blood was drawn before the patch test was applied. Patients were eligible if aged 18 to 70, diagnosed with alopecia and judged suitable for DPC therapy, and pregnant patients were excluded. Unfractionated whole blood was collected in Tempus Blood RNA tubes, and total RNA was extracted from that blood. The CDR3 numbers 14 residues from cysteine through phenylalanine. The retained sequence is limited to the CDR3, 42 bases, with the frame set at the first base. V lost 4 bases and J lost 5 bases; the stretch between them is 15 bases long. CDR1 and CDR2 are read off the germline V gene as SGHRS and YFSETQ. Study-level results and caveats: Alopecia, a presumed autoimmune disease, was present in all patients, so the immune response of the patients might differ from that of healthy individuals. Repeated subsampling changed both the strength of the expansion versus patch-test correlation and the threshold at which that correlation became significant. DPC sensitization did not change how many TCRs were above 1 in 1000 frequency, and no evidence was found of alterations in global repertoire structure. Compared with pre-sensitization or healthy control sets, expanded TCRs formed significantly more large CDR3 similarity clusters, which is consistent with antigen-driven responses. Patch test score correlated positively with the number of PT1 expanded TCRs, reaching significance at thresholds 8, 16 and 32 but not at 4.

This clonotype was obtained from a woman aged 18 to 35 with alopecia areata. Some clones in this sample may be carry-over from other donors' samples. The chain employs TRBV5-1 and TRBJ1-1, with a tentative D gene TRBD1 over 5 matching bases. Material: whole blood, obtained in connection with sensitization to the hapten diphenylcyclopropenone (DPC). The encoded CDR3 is CASSRTAQGTEAFF. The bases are TGCGCCAGCAGCCGTACGGCGCAGGGAACTGAAGCTTTCTTT.